This entry lists 32 T cell receptor beta chains sequenced from one sample in a study of T cells in Graves' hyperthyroidism and ophthalmopathy. TCR beta CDR3 sequences were amplified from RNA transcripts. The TCR CDR3 was amplified in a first-round RT-PCR using the HTBI primer set. Via MiXCR, TCRdb re-called the multiplex PCR reads, giving one row per CDR3 protein. Among around 560,000 distinct CDR3 sequences listed, over 15% were seen once. Specimen: blood. These receptors were collected from a woman aged 18-35 years with Graves' hyperthyroidism.

The CDR3 nucleotides are TGCAGCGTTGAAGCCCCCGTCGGGGGGTCAGGCTACGAGCAGTACTTC. The encoded protein is CSVEAPVGGSGYEQYF. The chain joins TRBV29-1 to TRBJ2-7, with 7 bases lining up with TRBD2. Germline loops: CDR1 SQVTM, CDR2 ANQGSEA. The CDR3 spans 16 residues. V lost 1 base, J lost 3 bases, and 12 bases stayed unmatched.

This clonotype showed up just a few times. The rearrangement links TRBV28 to TRBJ2-5, with 8 bases that match TRBD1. CDR3 size: 15 residues. Germline V gene data show CDR1 as MDHEN and CDR2 as SYDVKM. The V gene end was trimmed by 6 bases and the J gene end by 4 bases; junction bases not matched to a gene: 10. In DNA form, the CDR3 reads TGTGCCAGCAGCAAGGACAGGGCGGCCGGAGAGACCCAGTACTTC. Its protein is CASSKDRAAGETQYF.

Only a few counts were recorded for this clonotype. The rearrangement links TRBV15 to TRBJ1-5; D may be TRBD1 (5 bases). V lost 0 bases and J 6 bases, leaving 9 bases between the germline ends. The CDR3 runs 14 residues. Germline V gene lookup returns CDR1 LNHNV and CDR2 YYDKDF (reference sequence). The CDR3 sequence: CATSRDGGSQPQHF. The CDR3 DNA sequence: TGTGCCACCAGCAGAGATGGGGGTTCTCAGCCCCAGCATTTT.

This clonotype has ten or more counts. This chain connects TRBV7-2 to TRBJ1-1; tentative D call: TRBD1 (6 bases). The germline V gene encodes CDR1 SGHTA and CDR2 FQGNSA. This CDR3 spans 17 amino acids. Trimming took 1 base from V and 3 from J, leaving 18 bases between them. This CDR3 reads CASSLVARGRADTEAFF. The CDR3 nucleotides read TGTGCCAGCAGCTTAGTGGCCAGGGGACGGGCGGACACTGAAGCTTTCTTT. Looking up the rest from reference TRBV7-2 and TRBJ1-1 gives the full variable domain: GAGVSQSPSNKVTEKGKDVELRCDPISGHTALYWYRQSLGQGLEFLIYFQGNSAPDKSGLPSDRFSAERTGGSVSTLTIQRTQQEDSAVYLCASSLVARGRADTEAFFGQGTRLTVV.

The V and J genes are TRBV2 and TRBJ1-6; D is perhaps TRBD1 (5 bases). There are 15 residues in the CDR3. Trimming left V 1 base short and J 3 bases short, with 7 bases between. Germline V lookup: CDR1 SNHLY, CDR2 FYNNEI. CDR3 nucleotides: TGTGCCAGCAGTGAAGACCAGGGCTATAATTCACCCCTCCACTTT. Encoded protein: CASSEDQGYNSPLHF.

This clonotype was counted at least ten times. V is TRBV12-3 or TRBV12-4 and J is TRBJ2-1, with 8 bases fitting TRBD1. The ends lost 4 bases at V and 5 bases at J; junction bases unmatched: 7. The length of the CDR3 is 15 residues. In DNA form, the CDR3 reads TGTGCCAGCAGTTCGACTGACAGGGGACACAATGAGCAGTTCTTC. This translates into CASSSTDRGHNEQFF.

This clonotype was counted at least ten times. The chain has TRBV7-3 and TRBJ2-1, with 8 bases matching TRBD2. Per germline, CDR1 SGHTA and CDR2 FQGTGA. V trimming: 5 bases; J trimming: 8 bases; junction bases outside the gene matches: 11. This CDR3 comprises 15 residues. The CDR3 coding sequence is TGTGCCAGCAGCCGGGCGGGGGGCATTGTAGATGAGCAGTTCTTC. This translates into CASSRAGGIVDEQFF.

This clonotype was detected only once. This chain uses TRBV11-2 with TRBJ2-4; TRBD2 aligns across 11 bases. Germline V gene sequence: CDR1 SGHAT, CDR2 FQNNGV. The CDR3 contains 19 residues. V dropped 2 bases and J dropped 4; count of bases not matched to a gene: 13. The CDR3 region has the DNA TGTGCCAGCAGCTTAACTAGCGGGAGAGGGGGAACTCAGAAAAACATTCAGTACTTC. Amino acid sequence: CASSLTSGRGGTQKNIQYF. Combining the CDR3 with reference TRBV11-2 and TRBJ2-4 gives the whole variable domain EAGVAQSPRYKIIEKRQSVAFWCNPISGHATLYWYQQILGQGPKLLIQFQNNGVVDDSQLPKDRFSAERLKGVDSTLKIQPAKLEDSAVYLCASSLTSGRGGTQKNIQYFGAGTRLSVL.

This clonotype has a count of ten or more. The chain employs TRBV6-1 and TRBJ2-7, with 7 bases lining up with TRBD1. The V gene's germline CDR1 is MNHNS and CDR2 SASEGT. This CDR3 is built from 15 residues. The ends lost 2 bases at V and 1 base at J; junction bases unmatched: 5. The CDR3 DNA reads TGTGCCAGCAGTGAAAGAGGGGGCGAGTCCTACGAGCAGTACTTC. Its translation: CASSERGGESYEQYF.

The rearrangement joins TRBV10-3 to TRBJ2-3; 7 bases fit TRBD2. Germline CDR1 and CDR2: ENHRY and SYGVKD. J was trimmed by 4 bases and V by 2 bases; bases with no gene match: 6. This CDR3 contains 15 residues. CDR3 nucleotide sequence: TGTGCCATCAGTGAGCAGCGGGGAGGGGCAGATACGCAGTATTTT. This gives the protein CAISEQRGGADTQYF.

This clonotype has only a few counts. The chain uses TRBV20-1 and TRBJ1-5; 7 bases fit TRBD1. CDR1 is DFQATT and CDR2 is SNEGSKA in the germline V gene (reference sequence). The CDR3 totals 14 residues. The junction had 6 bases not matched to a gene; V was cut back by 4 bases and J by 3 bases. This CDR3 reads CSANPGTANQPQHF. CDR3 bases: TGCAGTGCTAACCCCGGGACAGCCAATCAGCCCCAGCATTTT.

The chain couples TRBV7-2 to TRBJ2-7; D unclear. V gave up 5 bases and J gave up 6 bases, with 14 bases separating them. This CDR3 comprises 13 residues. From germline, CDR1 is SGHTA and CDR2 FQGNSA. The DNA of the CDR3 is TGTGCCAGCAGCCCGAGTTTTGGGCGCGAGCAGTACTTC. As protein: CASSPSFGREQYF.

The V gene is TRBV29-1, the J gene TRBJ1-1; D possibly corresponds to TRBD1 (6 bases). In germline, CDR1 is SQVTM, CDR2 ANQGSEA. V lost 7 bases and J 4 bases, leaving 16 bases between the germline ends. The length of the CDR3 is 13 residues. CDR3 DNA: TGCAGCGCCGTGGAGGGGGAGGGCACTGAAGCTTTCTTT. Translated, it gives CSAVEGEGTEAFF. The whole variable domain, remainder taken from reference TRBV29-1 and TRBJ1-1, is SAVISQKPSRDICQRGTSLTIQCQVDSQVTMMFWYRQQPGQSLTLIATANQGSEATYESGFVIDKFPISRPNLTFSTLTVSNMSPEDSSIYLCSAVEGEGTEAFFGQGTRLTVV.

The J gene is TRBJ1-4, the V gene TRBV12-5, with 7 nucleotides matching TRBD1. The CDR3 runs 19 residues. Germline CDR1 LGHNT, CDR2 FRNRAP. Trimming took 1 base from V and 0 from J; bases not matched to a gene: 11. Here the CDR3 DNA reads TGTGCTAGTGGTTTGGCTAGCAAAGACAGGGTCCCAACTAATGAAAAACTGTTTTTT. Amino acids: CASGLASKDRVPTNEKLFF.

This clonotype occurred a few times. The gene calls are TRBV9 and TRBJ1-4, with 10 nucleotides matching TRBD1. Germline values: CDR1 SGDLS, CDR2 YYNGEE. The CDR3 has 14 amino acids. With 2 bases clipped from V and 7 bases from J, the junction kept 2 bases outside the gene matches. The CDR3 bases are TGTGCCAGCAGCGTGGGGACAGGGGCTGAAAAACTGTTTTTT. Amino acid sequence: CASSVGTGAEKLFF. Using reference TRBV9 and TRBJ1-4 for the parts outside the CDR3, the full variable domain is DSGVTQTPKHLITATGQRVTLRCSPRSGDLSVYWYQQSLDQGLQFLIQYYNGEERAKGNILERFSAQQFPDLHSELNLSSLELGDSALYFCASSVGTGAEKLFFGSGTQLSVL.

This clonotype was counted only a few times. The chain is built from TRBV19 and TRBJ1-6, with D unresolved. Deletions cut 7 bases from V and 5 bases from J, with 12 bases between. The CDR3 totals 14 residues. Germline loops: CDR1 LNHDA, CDR2 SQIVND (reference sequence). This chain's CDR3 is CASTSQANNSPLHF. The CDR3 DNA is TGTGCCAGTACGTCGCAGGCCAATAATTCACCCCTCCACTTT.

The chain carries TRBV20-1 and TRBJ1-5; the D is unclear. The V gene lost 0 bases and the J gene lost 5 bases, with 8 bases spanning the gap. Germline lookup yields CDR1 DFQATT and CDR2 SNEGSKA (reference sequence). The CDR3 contains 13 residues. DNA of the CDR3: TGCAGTGCTAGAGATACGAGTTATCAGCCCCAGCATTTT. It encodes CSARDTSYQPQHF.

Ten or more counts support this clonotype. The chain has TRBV5-1 and TRBJ2-3; 7 nucleotides agree with TRBD1. CDR3 size: 13 residues. The germline CDR1 and CDR2 sequences are SGHRS and YFSETQ. The ends lost 5 bases at V and 0 bases at J; junction bases unmatched: 0. CDR3 sequence reads: CASRTGSTDTQYF. The DNA for the CDR3 is TGCGCCAGCAGGACAGGGAGCACAGATACGCAGTATTTT.

This clonotype was picked up a small number of times. V usage is TRBV6-1 and J usage is TRBJ2-4; possibly TRBD1 for D (5 bases). There are 12 residues in the CDR3. V was trimmed by 5 bases and J by 7 bases, leaving 9 bases between them. CDR1 is MNHNS, CDR2 SASEGT, per germline. The CDR3 reads CASSTRGNIQYF. DNA for the CDR3: TGTGCCAGCAGTACAAGGGGCAACATTCAGTACTTC.

This rearrangement joins TRBV7-7 to TRBJ2-3; perhaps TRBD1 as D (6 bases). V was cut by 2 bases and J by 10 bases, with 19 bases left in between. The CDR3 loop spans 15 amino acids. Germline loops: CDR1 SSHAT, CDR2 FNYEAQ (reference sequence). The CDR3 DNA follows: TGTGCCAGCAGCTTAATGGGCAGGGGAGAATATCCGCAGTATTTT. This codes for CASSLMGRGEYPQYF. Filled out from reference TRBV7-7 and TRBJ2-3, the complete variable domain reads GAGVSQSPRYKVTKRGQDVTLRCDPISSHATLYWYQQALGQGPEFLTYFNYEAQPDKSGLPSDRFSAERPEGSISTLTIQRTEQRDSAMYRCASSLMGRGEYPQYFGPGTRLTVL.

This clonotype was seen ten or more times. This chain uses TRBV15 with TRBJ1-1, with D unresolved. CDR3 length: 13 amino acids. V was cut by 4 bases and J by 3 bases, with 9 bases left in between. Looked up from germline, CDR1 is LNHNV and CDR2 is YYDKDF (reference sequence). The CDR3 DNA reads as TGTGCCACCAGCAAATCGCGGGACACTGAAGCTTTCTTT. It specifies CATSKSRDTEAFF.

The rearrangement uses TRBV2 and TRBJ1-4, with no clear D. Germline values: CDR1 SNHLY, CDR2 FYNNEI. This CDR3 region has 16 residues. The V end was cut by 8 bases, the J end by 0 bases, with 16 bases between. CDR3 amino acids: CASDWTEDATNEKLFF. Here the CDR3 DNA reads TGTGCCAGCGACTGGACGGAGGATGCAACTAATGAAAAACTGTTTTTT.

This clonotype was seen repeatedly, ten times or more. The chain recombines TRBV5-1 with TRBJ1-3; D might be TRBD1 (5 bases). The CDR3 runs 16 residues. The germline V gene encodes CDR1 SGHRS and CDR2 YFSETQ. V was shortened by 4 bases and J by 0 bases, with 14 bases between the two germline ends. The CDR3 DNA follows: TGCGCCAGCAGCCCCGGACACCTAACCTCTGGAAACACCATATATTTT. This encodes CASSPGHLTSGNTIYF.

In this sample, this clonotype turned up a few times. The V and J genes are TRBV7-9 and TRBJ2-7; unclear D gene. Per germline, CDR1 SEHNR and CDR2 FQNEAQ (reference sequence). The ends were cut back, 5 bases at V and 3 bases at J, with 20 bases in the middle. The CDR3 is 16 residues long. CDR3 in DNA: TGTGCCAGCAGCCCGGAAAGTTTGACAAGATTCTACGAGCAGTACTTC. Residues: CASSPESLTRFYEQYF.

This clonotype was seen at least ten times. The gene calls are TRBV11-2 and TRBJ2-5; no reliable D call. CDR1 and CDR2 (germline): SGHAT, FQNNGV. CDR3 length: 14 residues. V lost 0 bases, J lost 5 bases, and 10 bases lay in between. The CDR3 DNA is TGTGCCAGCAGCTTAGACCCCTACGGGGAGACCCAGTACTTC. It specifies CASSLDPYGETQYF. The full variable domain, with the rest looked up from reference TRBV11-2 and TRBJ2-5, is EAGVAQSPRYKIIEKRQSVAFWCNPISGHATLYWYQQILGQGPKLLIQFQNNGVVDDSQLPKDRFSAERLKGVDSTLKIQPAKLEDSAVYLCASSLDPYGETQYFGPGTRLLVL.

This clonotype was seen more than once but under ten times. This chain links TRBV4-3 with TRBJ1-1, with D possibly matching TRBD1 (5 bases). Germline CDR1 and CDR2: LGHNA and YSLEER. The length of the CDR3 is 14 residues. V was clipped by 4 bases and J by 1 base, with 10 bases between them. CDR3 protein: CASSRTTGNTEAFF. The CDR3 DNA reads TGCGCCAGCAGCCGGACCACAGGGAACACTGAAGCTTTCTTT.

This clonotype was seen more than once but under ten times. The gene calls are TRBV12-3 or TRBV12-4 and TRBJ2-7; TRBD1 matches 7 bases. The CDR3 spans 15 residues. The trim removed 5 bases at V and 1 base at J, leaving 8 bases unmatched. CDR3 DNA sequence: TGTGCCAGCAGTCACGCCCGGGACAGATCCTACGAGCAGTACTTC. Its protein product is CASSHARDRSYEQYF.

The chain links TRBV5-5 to TRBJ1-1; TRBD1 agrees at 7 bases. With V trimmed by 1 base and J by 10 bases, 7 bases remained unmatched. Germline lookup yields CDR1 SGHKS and CDR2 YYEKEE (reference sequence). The CDR3 length is 13 residues. CDR3 region: CASSLIGGAAAFF. CDR3 sequence (DNA): TGTGCCAGCAGCTTGATAGGGGGCGCCGCAGCTTTCTTT.

This clonotype was observed a few times. The chain recombines TRBV5-1 with TRBJ1-6; D not resolved. This CDR3 spans 15 amino acids. Germline CDR1 is SGHRS and CDR2 is YFSETQ. The germline V and J ends were trimmed by 1 base and 9 bases, with 14 bases remaining between them. CDR3 nucleotides: TGCGCCAGCAGCTTGTTTGGGGAAGAAAGTTCACCCCTCCACTTT. As protein: CASSLFGEESSPLHF.

V gene TRBV12-3 or TRBV12-4 combines with J gene TRBJ2-2; TRBD2 matches at 11 bases. The CDR3 spans 17 residues. V lost 3 bases, J lost 6 bases, and 9 bases stayed unmatched. DNA of the CDR3: TGTGCCAGCAGTTTTCCCTCCCTAGCGGGAGGATCCGGGGAGCTGTTTTTT. Translation gives CASSFPSLAGGSGELFF.

This clonotype has ten or more counts. The chain links TRBV5-4 to TRBJ1-2; 8 bases line up with TRBD1. There are 15 residues in the CDR3. J was trimmed by 6 bases and V by 0 bases; bases with no gene match: 7. CDR1 and CDR2 (germline): SGHNT, YYREEE (reference sequence). CDR3 amino acids: CASSLAGDRRHGYTF. Written as DNA, the CDR3 is TGTGCCAGCAGCTTGGCCGGGGACAGGAGGCATGGCTACACCTTC.

This clonotype showed up many times. The chain has TRBV5-6 and TRBJ1-1; 7 bases are a match to TRBD1. J lost 7 bases, V lost 4 bases, and 7 bases had no gene match. Germline V CDR1 and CDR2: SGHDT, YYEEEE. The CDR3 covers 13 residues. The CDR3: CASSRSWDSEAFF. For the CDR3, the DNA is TGTGCCAGCAGCCGGTCGTGGGACAGTGAAGCTTTCTTT.